The text below deals with one T cell receptor (beta chain). Trimming took 0 bases from V and 5 from J; bases not matched to a gene: 6. Germline CDR1 and CDR2: MNHEY and SVGAGI. The CDR3 contains 15 residues. This sample stems from a study of blood T cell repertoires in COVID-19. Across the study: Researchers got acute and convalescent COVID-19 samples from the United States, Italy and Spain. The analysed material was cDNA or gDNA that came from T cells, B-cell-depleted T cells, or PBMCs.

In the authors' methods: Quantification of nucleated cells was approximated via reference gene primer amplification. Generated by immunoSEQ multiplex PCR, the TCRdb table keeps only in-frame clones and is missing some. The D gene and trimming were derived from the DNA, and the V and J assignments and clone size from that table. The profile covers 150,000 to 200,000 clones, with around 87% appearing a single time and about 2.7% taken by the ten largest. Sequenced material: peripheral blood. The sequence came from a man aged 40-49 years with active or convalescent COVID-19. The chain links TRBV6-5 to TRBJ2-5; the match to TRBD2 covers 7 bases. CDR3 loop: CASSYSLAAVETQYF. The CDR3 DNA is TGTGCCAGCAGTTACTCGCTAGCGGCGGTGGAGACCCAGTACTTC.